The T cell receptor beta chain under discussion was sequenced for a study of T cells in women clearing cervical HPV infection. Study background: Women with histologically confirmed HPV16-related CIN3 or worse, 2 with invasive cancer, served as cases.

V was pared by 4 bases and J by 6 bases, with 4 bases of the junction left unmatched. CDR3 size: 15 residues. Germline loops: CDR1 SGHAT, CDR2 FQNNGV. TCRdb's table, derived via immunoSEQ multiplex PCR, lists solely in-frame clones and lacks some. The sample table sets out approximately 40,000 clones. In regard to this clone: The read is 3 residues too short to cover the CDR3 end, so that end is filled in from the germline J gene.

This sequence originates from a woman aged 18 to 75 with a cervical HPV16 infection that either progressed to CIN3+ or cleared (not recorded which). Sequenced: blood buffy coat. The gene calls are TRBV11-2 and TRBJ2-1, with 12 bases identical to TRBD2. CDR3 sequence reads: CASSSSGRGINEQFF. The CDR3 DNA, read in part, is TGTGCCAGCAGCTCTAGCGGGAGGGGTATCAATGAG.